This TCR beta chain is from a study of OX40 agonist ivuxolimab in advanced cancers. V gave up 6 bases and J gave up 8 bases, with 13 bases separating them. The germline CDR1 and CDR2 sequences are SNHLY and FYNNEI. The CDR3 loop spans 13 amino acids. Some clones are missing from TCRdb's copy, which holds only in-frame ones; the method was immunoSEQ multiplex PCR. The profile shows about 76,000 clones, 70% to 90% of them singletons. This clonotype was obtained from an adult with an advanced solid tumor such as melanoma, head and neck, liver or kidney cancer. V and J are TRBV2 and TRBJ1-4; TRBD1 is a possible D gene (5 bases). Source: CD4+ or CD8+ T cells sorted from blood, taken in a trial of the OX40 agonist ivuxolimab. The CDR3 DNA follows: TGTGCCAGCAGCGGGGACCTTGGCGAAAAACTGTTTTTT. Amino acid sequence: CASSGDLGEKLFF.